This is a list of T cell receptor beta chains from one sample in a study of control samples from healthy donors and cancer patients. Some clones are missing from TCRdb's copy, which holds only in-frame ones; the method was immunoSEQ multiplex PCR. The table lists roughly 120,000 clones, more than 85% of them singletons. The specimen was blood. The source of these receptors is a woman in her late teens or twenties in good health. CDR3s leave out the opening cysteine and the closing phenylalanine or tryptophan. The order of the fields is clone size, CDR3 length, J gene, V gene, CDR3 protein. Not every row has a clone size; where given, it reads once, few, many or a size class.

NA,14,TRBJ1-2,TRBV27,ASSFVGTGFLRATT
NA,12,TRBJ1-1,TRBV25-1,ASSGTVKNTEAF
NA,14,TRBJ2-3,TRBV4-3,ASSQEGAGGEDTQY
NA,14,TRBJ1-1,TRBV4-3,ASSQGQGARDTEAF
NA,10,TRBJ1-1,TRBV13,ASSLGQGAAF
once,13,TRBJ2-5,TRBV27,ASSNTPGRGETQY
NA,15,TRBJ2-3,TRBV5-1,ASSLAEGQLSTDTQY
NA,14,TRBJ2-1,TRBV7-9,ASSLALAGSFNEQF
NA,11,TRBJ1-2,TRBV3-1/TRBV3-2,ASTKRGVDGYT
NA,13,TRBJ1-1,TRBV10-1,ASSPTTEWGTEAF
once,12,TRBJ2-1,TRBV5-5,ASSLRLGYNEQF
few,11,TRBJ2-2,TRBV6-4,ASSESNTGELF
NA,15,TRBJ2-5,TRBV15,ATSRASGGIRQETQY
NA,10,TRBJ2-2,TRBV7-3,ASSLTTGELF
NA,11,TRBJ2-2,TRBV10-3,AISVGPASELF
NA,12,TRBJ2-7,TRBV5-4,ASSLGGTGNEQY
once,12,TRBJ1-1,TRBV2,ASVLGQGATEAF
NA,11,TRBJ2-1,TRBV18,ASSRVESNEQF
NA,13,TRBJ1-5,TRBV28,ASSFYGSGNQPQH
NA,11,TRBJ2-3,TRBV21-1,ASTRPGGNTQY
NA,16,TRBJ2-2,TRBV7-3,ASSLIVLSGGNTGELF
NA,16,TRBJ2-2,TRBV5-1,ASSLAGRTAPSTAELF
NA,13,TRBJ1-2,TRBV6-5,ASSYRWWAPYGYT
NA,12,TRBJ2-7,TRBV20-1,SASRLASGAEQY
NA,12,TRBJ2-5,TRBV7-9,ASSRTADRETQY
NA,10,TRBJ1-1,TRBV5-6,ASSFMNTEAF
NA,11,TRBJ2-7,TRBV5-1,ASRSTNSYEQY
NA,11,TRBJ1-2,TRBV12-3/TRBV12-4,ASSSEFMGGYT
NA,11,TRBJ2-5,TRBV6-2/TRBV6-3,ASSYALQETQY
few,10,TRBJ1-1,TRBV28,ASSLIYTEAF
few,10,TRBJ1-2,TRBV24-1,ATSDSLYGYT
NA,12,TRBJ2-5,TRBV7-9,ASSLLLEQETQY
NA,14,TRBJ2-5,TRBV24-1,ATSGSSAGRQETQY
NA,13,TRBJ1-1,TRBV19,ASSILAASDTEAF
NA,13,TRBJ1-4,TRBV19,ASTRARWGTEKLF
once,13,TRBJ1-1,TRBV24-1,ATSDATGGYTEAF
few,11,TRBJ2-7,TRBV28,ASRSTGRDEQY
NA,9,TRBJ1-1,TRBV12-3/TRBV12-4,ASSWTGEAF
NA,12,TRBJ2-1,TRBV4-3,ASSQRVRGDEQF
NA,10,TRBJ1-2,TRBV12-3/TRBV12-4,ASRSWGYGYT
NA,12,TRBJ1-2,TRBV2,ASTQVVANYGYT
NA,12,TRBJ2-3,TRBV9,ASTRAPGTDTQY
few,12,TRBJ1-5,TRBV7-9,ASSPLSVNQPQH
NA,14,TRBJ2-2,TRBV6-1,ASSVSGLTLTGELF
NA,12,TRBJ2-3,TRBV7-2,ASSLGVTTDTQY
NA,12,TRBJ2-2,TRBV29-1,SVEDRLSGGELF
NA,11,TRBJ2-2,TRBV6-2/TRBV6-3,ASSLTGDGELF
NA,12,TRBJ2-2,TRBV30,AWSGAGGAGELF
NA,11,TRBJ2-1,TRBV9,ASSVVLNNEQF
NA,15,TRBJ1-5,TRBV28,ASSLTGGTGGNQPQH
NA,18,TRBJ2-2,TRBV4-3,ASSPWALTGGLARTGELF
NA,13,TRBJ2-2,TRBV9,ASSTTGGNTGELF
NA,12,TRBJ2-7,TRBV4-3,ASSQAVGPYEQY
NA,11,TRBJ1-1,TRBV7-9,ASTERLITEAF
NA,15,TRBJ2-3,TRBV6-1,ASSEWLAGGPTDTQY